A selection of T cell receptor beta chains follows, all from one sample in a study of spatial heterogeneity in lung cancer. Using its own MiXCR run on the 5' RACE reads, TCRdb lists one record per CDR3 protein. The sample records 35,000 to 55,000 distinct CDR3 sequences, approximately 22% being singletons. Here the sequenced sample was PBMCs, taken at follow-up. The source of these receptors is a female donor with early-stage non-small cell lung cancer. Both conserved end residues are part of each CDR3. The order of the fields is D gene, J gene, V gene, clone size, CDR3 DNA, CDR3 protein. The D gene is left open where the match is weak. Size is stated for part of the rows, as once, few or many counts, or as a class when the clone is expanded.

d_gene: TRBD1
j_gene: TRBJ2-3
v_gene: TRBV10-1
abundance: few
CDR3nt: TGCGCCAGCAGTGGTACAGGGGGAGATACGCAGTATTTT
CDR3aa: CASSGTGGDTQYF

d_gene: TRBD1
j_gene: TRBJ1-3
v_gene: TRBV7-2
abundance: many
CDR3nt: TGTGCCAGCAGCGGAACAGGGGGCCGGTCTGGAAACACCATATATTTT
CDR3aa: CASSGTGGRSGNTIYF

d_gene: .
j_gene: TRBJ2-2
v_gene: TRBV10-2
abundance: few
CDR3nt: TGCGCCAGCAGTGAGGGGGGGACGAACACCGGGGAGCTGTTTTTT
CDR3aa: CASSEGGTNTGELFF

d_gene: .
j_gene: TRBJ2-3
v_gene: TRBV7-2
abundance: many
CDR3nt: TGTGCCAGCAGCCCACTTTCTAGCACAGATACGCAGTATTTT
CDR3aa: CASSPLSSTDTQYF

d_gene: .
j_gene: TRBJ2-1
v_gene: TRBV11-2
abundance: .
CDR3nt: TGTGCCAGCAGCCACCCGGCGGAGCAGTTCTTC
CDR3aa: CASSHPAEQFF

d_gene: TRBD1
j_gene: TRBJ1-1
v_gene: TRBV5-1
abundance: .
CDR3nt: TGCGCCACCGCGGAACAGGGGCTCGGTCCTGAAGCTTTCTTT
CDR3aa: CATAEQGLGPEAFF

d_gene: TRBD2
j_gene: TRBJ2-1
v_gene: TRBV7-9
abundance: .
CDR3nt: TGTGCCAGCAGCTCGCAACTAGCGGGGGCTCGGAATGAGCAGTTCTTC
CDR3aa: CASSSQLAGARNEQFF

d_gene: .
j_gene: TRBJ1-6
v_gene: TRBV9
abundance: .
CDR3nt: TGTGCCAGCAGCGGAGGACATCTCGAAGGCTCACCCCTCCACTTT
CDR3aa: CASSGGHLEGSPLHF

d_gene: TRBD2
j_gene: TRBJ2-5
v_gene: TRBV7-9
abundance: .
CDR3nt: TGTGCCAGCAGTCGGCTAGCGGGGGAGTGGGAGACCCAGTACTTC
CDR3aa: CASSRLAGEWETQYF

d_gene: TRBD2
j_gene: TRBJ2-1
v_gene: TRBV20-1
abundance: medium-sized
CDR3nt: TGCAGTGCTAGAGATCCCTTAGCGGGGGGGGATGAGCAGTTCTTC
CDR3aa: CSARDPLAGGDEQFF

d_gene: .
j_gene: TRBJ2-3
v_gene: TRBV5-1
abundance: .
CDR3nt: TGCGCCAGCAGCTTGGATCCCAGCACAGATACGCAGTATTTT
CDR3aa: CASSLDPSTDTQYF

d_gene: .
j_gene: TRBJ1-1
v_gene: TRBV9
abundance: once
CDR3nt: TGTGCCAGCAGCGGAACCTCCGGGACCGGTGAAACTTTCTTT
CDR3aa: CASSGTSGTGETFF

d_gene: .
j_gene: TRBJ2-2
v_gene: TRBV11-2
abundance: medium-sized
CDR3nt: TGTGCCAGCAGCTTAGCGTTCAGTACCGGGGAGCTGTTTTTT
CDR3aa: CASSLAFSTGELFF

d_gene: .
j_gene: TRBJ1-1
v_gene: TRBV4-1
abundance: many
CDR3nt: TGCGCCAGCAGCCAATTCGTTAGCCTGAGGCAGCTATCTAACACTGAAGCTTTCTTT
CDR3aa: CASSQFVSLRQLSNTEAFF

d_gene: .
j_gene: TRBJ2-7
v_gene: TRBV7-6
abundance: many
CDR3nt: TGTGCCAGCAGCTTAGGGGTCGGCGGCCTGAGACCCTACGAGCAGTACTTC
CDR3aa: CASSLGVGGLRPYEQYF

d_gene: TRBD1
j_gene: TRBJ1-2
v_gene: TRBV4-1
abundance: .
CDR3nt: TGCGCCAGCAGCTTTTTGACAGGGTCCAACTATGGCTACACCTTC
CDR3aa: CASSFLTGSNYGYTF

d_gene: TRBD1
j_gene: TRBJ1-1
v_gene: TRBV6-1
abundance: .
CDR3nt: TGTGCCAGCAGTGAAGAAATACAGGGGGGAGAAGCTTTCTTT
CDR3aa: CASSEEIQGGEAFF

d_gene: .
j_gene: TRBJ2-6
v_gene: TRBV19
abundance: many
CDR3nt: TGTGCCAGTAGTTTGCTGGGGGCCTCTGGGGCCAACGTCCTGACTTTC
CDR3aa: CASSLLGASGANVLTF

d_gene: .
j_gene: TRBJ2-3
v_gene: TRBV7-2
abundance: .
CDR3nt: TGTGCCAGCAGCTCTCGGGGGTCTCAAGATACGCAGTATTTT
CDR3aa: CASSSRGSQDTQYF

d_gene: TRBD1
j_gene: TRBJ2-7
v_gene: TRBV7-9
abundance: many
CDR3nt: TGTGCCAGCAGCTTAGCCCACGCCTCACAGGGGCCAAGCTCCTACGAGCAGTACTTC
CDR3aa: CASSLAHASQGPSSYEQYF

d_gene: .
j_gene: TRBJ2-2
v_gene: TRBV6-5
abundance: few
CDR3nt: TGTGCCAGCAGTCCACCAGGGGGGCGCAGCACCGGGGAGCTGTTTTTT
CDR3aa: CASSPPGGRSTGELFF

d_gene: TRBD2
j_gene: TRBJ2-7
v_gene: TRBV5-1
abundance: many
CDR3nt: TGCGCCAGCAGCTTGGGTACTAGCGGGTTATCCTACGAGCAGTACTTC
CDR3aa: CASSLGTSGLSYEQYF

d_gene: .
j_gene: TRBJ2-1
v_gene: TRBV9
abundance: few
CDR3nt: TGTGCCAGCAGCCCTATGAGGGCCAATGAGCAGTTCTTC
CDR3aa: CASSPMRANEQFF

d_gene: TRBD1
j_gene: TRBJ1-1
v_gene: TRBV7-9
abundance: many
CDR3nt: TGTGCCAGCAGCACGACTGGACAGGGTGGAGAAGCTTTCTTT
CDR3aa: CASSTTGQGGEAFF

d_gene: TRBD1
j_gene: TRBJ2-5
v_gene: TRBV5-8
abundance: many
CDR3nt: TGTGCCAGCAGCGCCGGGACAGGAGGTACTGAGACCCAGTACTTC
CDR3aa: CASSAGTGGTETQYF

d_gene: .
j_gene: TRBJ2-7
v_gene: TRBV11-1
abundance: few
CDR3nt: TGTGCCAGCAGCTTGCGACTAGTCACGTACTTC
CDR3aa: CASSLRLVTYF

d_gene: .
j_gene: TRBJ1-5
v_gene: TRBV6-5
abundance: .
CDR3nt: TGTGCCAGCAGTCCGGTTTCAGCGAGTCAGCCCCAGCATTTT
CDR3aa: CASSPVSASQPQHF

d_gene: .
j_gene: TRBJ2-2
v_gene: TRBV3-1
abundance: many
CDR3nt: TGTGCCAGCAGCGGAGGGGTACGACGAGGGAACACCGGGGAGCTGTTTTTT
CDR3aa: CASSGGVRRGNTGELFF

d_gene: .
j_gene: TRBJ2-1
v_gene: TRBV7-2
abundance: many
CDR3nt: TGTGCCAGCAGCTTAGGCGGGACGTACAATGAGCAGTTCTTC
CDR3aa: CASSLGGTYNEQFF

d_gene: .
j_gene: TRBJ2-7
v_gene: TRBV10-3
abundance: .
CDR3nt: TGTGCCCACGCGGGGAAGCAGGGCCACGAGCAGTACTTC
CDR3aa: CAHAGKQGHEQYF

d_gene: .
j_gene: TRBJ2-5
v_gene: TRBV7-2
abundance: many
CDR3nt: TGTGCCAGCAGCTCCCAGGTGGACACCGGCCAAGAGACCCAGTACTTC
CDR3aa: CASSSQVDTGQETQYF

d_gene: .
j_gene: TRBJ1-2
v_gene: TRBV7-9
abundance: many
CDR3nt: TGTGCCAGCAGCTTAGCACAGGGTCCACACACCTTC
CDR3aa: CASSLAQGPHTF

d_gene: .
j_gene: TRBJ1-2
v_gene: TRBV7-3
abundance: few
CDR3nt: TGTGCCAGCAGCTCCACAGGAAGCGATGGCTACACCTTC
CDR3aa: CASSSTGSDGYTF

d_gene: .
j_gene: TRBJ2-2
v_gene: TRBV5-1
abundance: many
CDR3nt: TGCGCCAGTCCGGATGAGACCGGGGAGCTGTTTTTT
CDR3aa: CASPDETGELFF

d_gene: .
j_gene: TRBJ2-6
v_gene: TRBV4-1
abundance: .
CDR3nt: TGCGCCAGCAGCCAAGTTAGTTCTGGGGCCAACGTCCTGACTTTC
CDR3aa: CASSQVSSGANVLTF

d_gene: .
j_gene: TRBJ2-7
v_gene: TRBV23-1
abundance: few
CDR3nt: TGCGCCAGCAGTCAAGGCGGGACCTACGAGCAGTACTTC
CDR3aa: CASSQGGTYEQYF

d_gene: TRBD1
j_gene: TRBJ1-1
v_gene: TRBV19
abundance: few
CDR3nt: TGTGCCAGTAGTGGACAGGTCGGGATAGCTGAAGCTTTCTTT
CDR3aa: CASSGQVGIAEAFF

d_gene: .
j_gene: TRBJ1-3
v_gene: TRBV5-4
abundance: few
CDR3nt: TGTGCCTTTACCCAGGGGTTCTCTGGAAACACCATATATTTT
CDR3aa: CAFTQGFSGNTIYF

d_gene: TRBD1
j_gene: TRBJ1-2
v_gene: TRBV2
abundance: many
CDR3nt: TGTGCCAGCAGTCCGGGACAGGAGACAGGCTACACCTTC
CDR3aa: CASSPGQETGYTF

d_gene: .
j_gene: TRBJ2-3
v_gene: TRBV7-8
abundance: .
CDR3nt: TGTGCCAGCAGCTTAGCAGGGGGAGGGCGAGATACGCAGTATTTT
CDR3aa: CASSLAGGGRDTQYF

d_gene: .
j_gene: TRBJ2-1
v_gene: TRBV29-1
abundance: many
CDR3nt: TGCAGCGGGAGGGGAGACCTCAATGAGCAGTTCTTC
CDR3aa: CSGRGDLNEQFF